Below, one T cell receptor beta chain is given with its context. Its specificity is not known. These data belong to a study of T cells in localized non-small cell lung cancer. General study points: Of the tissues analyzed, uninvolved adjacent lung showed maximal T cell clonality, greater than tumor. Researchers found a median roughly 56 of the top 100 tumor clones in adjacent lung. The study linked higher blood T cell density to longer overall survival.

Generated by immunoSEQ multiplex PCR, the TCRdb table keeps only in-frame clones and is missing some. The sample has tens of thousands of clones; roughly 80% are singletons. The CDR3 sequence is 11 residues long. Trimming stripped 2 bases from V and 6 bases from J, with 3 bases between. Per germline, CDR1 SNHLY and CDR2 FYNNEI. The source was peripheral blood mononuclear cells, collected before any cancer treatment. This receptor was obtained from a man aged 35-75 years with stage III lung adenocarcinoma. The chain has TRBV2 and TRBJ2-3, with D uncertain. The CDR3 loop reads CASSESDTQYF. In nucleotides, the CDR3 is TGTGCCAGCAGTGAATCGGATACGCAGTATTTT.